This T cell receptor beta chain was identified during a study of human T cells and chemical hapten exposure. The overall study: Read at 6 days, the patch tests placed 0.01% DPC on the upper back. It was small differences in pooled library volume that mainly caused per-sample TCR yields to vary.

The study used a library that attached unique molecular identifiers to individual cDNA molecules. MiXCR, run by TCRdb on the RACE reads, gives a single entry per CDR3 protein. There are about 80,000 distinct CDR3 sequences in the sample; around 13% occur only once, and approximately 4.6% lies in the top ten. Time point indicated: pre-sensitization, week 0. The treatment is: therapeutic diphenylcyclopropenone sensitization with weekly scalp DPC. The CDR3 is 12 residues long. Germline loops: CDR1 SGHDN, CDR2 FVKESK. V was pared by 3 bases and J by 9 bases, with 11 bases between. This rearrangement joins TRBV14 to TRBJ2-5; unclear D gene. This receptor was taken from a woman aged 45-59 years with alopecia areata. Some clones in this sample may be carry-over from other donors' samples. The sequences come from whole blood, collected in connection with sensitization to the hapten diphenylcyclopropenone (DPC). The CDR3 reads CASSQAPGAQYF. The CDR3 bases are TGTGCCAGCAGCCAGGCCCCTGGGGCCCAGTACTTC.